Below, 14 T cell receptor beta chains from the same sample are listed, as sequenced in a study of cytomegalovirus exposure and HLA in healthy donors. The PCR contained 60 Vbeta and 13 Jbeta primers. Sequencing was performed with immunoSEQ multiplex PCR; in TCRdb, only in-frame clones are kept and a portion is missing. The sample table includes 200,000 to 250,000 clones. Specimen: PBMCs. The receptors were gathered from a woman in her 30s in good health and CMV-seropositive.

The genes are TRBV7-8 and TRBJ1-2; D might be TRBD1 (5 bases). The germline CDR1 and CDR2 sequences are SGHVS and FQNEAQ. The CDR3 runs to 19 residues. The V end was cut by 5 bases, the J end by 4 bases, with 29 bases between. CDR3: CASSHPRAGRQPRGYGYTF. The CDR3 coding sequence is TGTGCCAGCAGCCATCCCCGGGCCGGGAGGCAGCCAAGGGGCTATGGCTACACCTTC.

The J gene is TRBJ2-7, the V gene TRBV5-8, with D tentatively TRBD2 (8 bases). Between the trimmed V and J ends, which lost 6 bases and 7 bases, there was a span of 29 bases. This CDR3 is built from 17 residues. Germline V gives CDR1 SGHTS, CDR2 YDEGEE. DNA for the CDR3: TGTGCCAGCACCGGGACAGCTTGGACTAGCAGGTCAGGGGAGCAGTACTTC. Amino acid sequence: CASTGTAWTSRSGEQYF.

The chain is built from TRBV7-7 and TRBJ2-1; 11 positions match TRBD2. V trimming: 5 bases; J trimming: 2 bases; junction bases outside the gene matches: 2. The CDR3 contains 15 residues. The germline V gene has CDR1 SSHAT and CDR2 FNYEAQ (reference sequence). The CDR3 DNA reads as TGTGCCAGCAGCCAGGGACTAGCGGCCTACAATGAGCAGTTCTTC. Residues: CASSQGLAAYNEQFF.

The rearrangement uses TRBV5-1 and TRBJ2-3; D is perhaps TRBD1 (6 bases). Looked up from germline, CDR1 is SGHRS and CDR2 is YFSETQ. Trimming took 3 bases from V and 0 from J, leaving 11 bases between them. The CDR3 runs 15 residues. CDR3 coding DNA: TGCGCCAGCAGCTCGCAGGGGCCCAGCACAGATACGCAGTATTTT. Amino acids: CASSSQGPSTDTQYF.

This chain links TRBV5-1 with TRBJ2-5; D unresolved. CDR3 length equals 12 residues. Trimming pared 4 bases from V and 9 bases from J, leaving 13 bases between. CDR1 is SGHRS, CDR2 YFSETQ, per germline. CDR3 DNA sequence: TGCGCCAGCAGCAGCATGTATGAGTCCCAGTACTTC. It specifies CASSSMYESQYF.

Comments on this clone: This CDR3 is also generated by other DNA sequences in the sample. V is TRBV4-1 and J is TRBJ2-7; 7 positions agree with TRBD2. Germline CDR1 reads MGHRA; CDR2 reads YSYEKL. There are 14 residues in the CDR3. Losses at the gene ends were 0 bases for V and 4 bases for J; bases not matched to a gene: 3. The CDR3 sequence: CASSQDRGGYEQYF. CDR3 DNA sequence: TGCGCCAGCAGCCAAGATAGGGGAGGGTACGAGCAGTACTTC.

The chain employs TRBV7-2 and TRBJ2-1; 9 bases fit TRBD2. V lost 0 bases, J lost 7 bases, and 7 bases stayed unmatched. The CDR3 loop spans 16 amino acids. Germline CDR1 reads SGHTA; CDR2 reads FQGNSA. CDR3 protein: CASSLAPTSGGNEQFF. The CDR3 nucleotides read TGTGCCAGCAGCTTAGCGCCGACTAGCGGTGGGAATGAGCAGTTCTTC.

CDR3 sequence: CASSFSTSTDTQYF. CDR3 in DNA: TGTGCCAGCAGCTTCAGTACGAGCACAGATACGCAGTATTTT. The V and J genes are TRBV7-2 and TRBJ2-3, with unresolved D. Trimming stripped 3 bases from V and 0 bases from J, with 7 bases between. This CDR3 spans 14 amino acids. The germline V gene encodes CDR1 SGHTA and CDR2 FQGNSA.

This rearrangement joins TRBV7-8 to TRBJ1-1, with D possibly being TRBD1 (6 bases). Germline V gives CDR1 SGHVS, CDR2 FQNEAQ. Trimming took off 5 bases at V and 8 bases at J, with 21 bases between the two ends. The CDR3 covers 15 residues. CDR3 coding DNA: TGTGCCAGCAGCCCGATGCTCCGGGACACGGACGAAGCTTTCTTT. Amino acids: CASSPMLRDTDEAFF.

In nucleotides, the CDR3 is TGTGCCAGCAGTACGGCAGGGGGCGCCGAAAAGCAGTACTTC. Its translation: CASSTAGGAEKQYF. The chain combines TRBV28 with TRBJ2-7; 8 bases are a match to TRBD1. Trimming removed 5 bases from V and 8 bases from J; junction bases left unmatched: 11. Germline CDR1 MDHEN, CDR2 SYDVKM. The CDR3 is 14 amino acids.

The chain is built from TRBV27 and TRBJ2-7, with TRBD2 identical over 7 bases. This CDR3 is built from 14 residues. V shed 5 bases, J shed 4 bases, and the junction held 8 bases outside the gene matches. CDR1 is MNHEY, CDR2 SMNVEV, per germline (reference sequence). The CDR3: CASSPRSGGYEQYF. In DNA, the CDR3 is TGTGCCAGCAGTCCTAGATCCGGGGGGTACGAGCAGTACTTC.

The rearrangement links TRBV11-3 to TRBJ2-2; 8 nucleotides align to TRBD1. Germline CDR1 reads SGHNT; CDR2 reads YENEEA. The CDR3 runs 15 residues. Trimming at V came to 3 bases and at J to 1 base, leaving 1 base not matched to a gene. This CDR3 is CASSFGTGNTGELFF. CDR3 nucleotide sequence: TGTGCCAGCAGCTTTGGGACAGGGAACACCGGGGAGCTGTTTTTT.

This chain links TRBV7-9 with TRBJ2-5; 9 positions match TRBD1. The CDR3 spans 14 residues. V lost 5 bases and J lost 2; bases outside the gene matches: 3. Germline CDR1 is SEHNR and CDR2 is FQNEAQ (reference sequence). As DNA, the CDR3 is TGTGCCAGCAGCAAAGACAGGGGGCAAGAGACCCAGTACTTC. Translated, it gives CASSKDRGQETQYF.

The rearrangement uses TRBV6-5 and TRBJ2-2, with TRBD2 identical over 10 bases. CDR1 and CDR2 from the germline V gene are MNHEY and SVGAGI. CDR3 length: 15 amino acids. V lost 6 bases, J lost 7 bases, and 8 bases stayed unmatched. For the CDR3, the DNA is TGTGCCAGCAGCCCAGCGGGAGGGCCCGACGGGGAGCTGTTTTTT. Translation: CASSPAGGPDGELFF.